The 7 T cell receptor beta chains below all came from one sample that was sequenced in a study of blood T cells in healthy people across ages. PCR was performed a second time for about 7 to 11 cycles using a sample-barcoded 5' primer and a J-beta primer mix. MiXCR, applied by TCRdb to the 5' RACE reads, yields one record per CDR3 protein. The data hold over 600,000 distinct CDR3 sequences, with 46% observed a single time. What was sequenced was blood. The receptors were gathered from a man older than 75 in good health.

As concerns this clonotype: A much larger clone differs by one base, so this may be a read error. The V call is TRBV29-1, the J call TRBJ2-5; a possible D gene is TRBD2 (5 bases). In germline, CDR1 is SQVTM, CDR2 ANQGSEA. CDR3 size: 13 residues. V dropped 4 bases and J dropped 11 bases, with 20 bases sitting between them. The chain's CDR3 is CSVASGSIDGQYF. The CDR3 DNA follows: TGCAGCGTTGCATCGGGGAGCATCGACGGGCAGTACTTC.

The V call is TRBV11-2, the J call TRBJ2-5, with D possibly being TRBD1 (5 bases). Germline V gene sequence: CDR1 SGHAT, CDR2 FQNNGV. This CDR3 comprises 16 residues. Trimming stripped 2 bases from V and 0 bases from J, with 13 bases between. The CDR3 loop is CASSLTQRQYQETQYF. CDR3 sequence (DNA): TGTGCCAGCAGCTTAACCCAGCGACAGTACCAAGAGACCCAGTACTTC. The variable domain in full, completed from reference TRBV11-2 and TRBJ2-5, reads EAGVAQSPRYKIIEKRQSVAFWCNPISGHATLYWYQQILGQGPKLLIQFQNNGVVDDSQLPKDRFSAERLKGVDSTLKIQPAKLEDSAVYLCASSLTQRQYQETQYFGPGTRLLVL.

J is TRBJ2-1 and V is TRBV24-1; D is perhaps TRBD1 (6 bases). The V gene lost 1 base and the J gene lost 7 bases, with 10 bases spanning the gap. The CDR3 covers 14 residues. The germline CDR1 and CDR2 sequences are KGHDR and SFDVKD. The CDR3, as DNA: TGTGCCACCAGTGATTTAACAGGGCTAAATGAGCAGTTCTTC. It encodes CATSDLTGLNEQFF.

CDR3 in DNA: TGTGCCAGCAGATACGCCTCTGGGGCCAACGTCCTGACTTTC. Encoded protein: CASRYASGANVLTF. The V and J genes are TRBV2 and TRBJ2-6; D is unresolved. Germline CDR1 SNHLY, CDR2 FYNNEI. Trimming pared 6 bases from V and 0 bases from J, leaving 6 bases between. The length of the CDR3 is 14 residues.

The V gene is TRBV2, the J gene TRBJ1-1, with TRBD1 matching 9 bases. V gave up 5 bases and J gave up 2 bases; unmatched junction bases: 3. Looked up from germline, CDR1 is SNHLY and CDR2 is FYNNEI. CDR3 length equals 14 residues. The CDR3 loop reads CASSMTGGNTEAFF. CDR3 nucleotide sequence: TGTGCCAGCAGTATGACAGGGGGTAACACTGAAGCTTTCTTT.

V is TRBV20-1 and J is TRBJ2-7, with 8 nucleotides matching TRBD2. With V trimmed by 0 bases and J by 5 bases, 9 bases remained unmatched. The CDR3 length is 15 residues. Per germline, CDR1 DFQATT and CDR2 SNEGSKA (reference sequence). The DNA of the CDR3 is TGCAGTGCTAGAGATCTCCTAGCGGGTTGGCACGAGCAGTACTTC. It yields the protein CSARDLLAGWHEQYF.

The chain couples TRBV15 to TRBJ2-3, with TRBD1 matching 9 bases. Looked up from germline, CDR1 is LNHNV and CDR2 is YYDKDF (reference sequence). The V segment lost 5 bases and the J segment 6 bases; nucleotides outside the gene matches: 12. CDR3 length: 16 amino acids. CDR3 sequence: CATSGGGTGSIDTQYF. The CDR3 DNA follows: TGTGCCACCAGCGGAGGCGGGACAGGGAGTATTGATACGCAGTATTTT.